This is a list of T cell receptor beta chains from one sample in a study of T cell repertoires in cytomegalovirus infection. TCRdb re-called the reads through MiXCR, storing one row per CDR3 protein. The table shows about 280,000 distinct CDR3 sequences, with about 20% occurring only once. These TCRs are of unknown antigen specificity. Sequenced here: cultured PBMCs, sampled from culture after CMV antigen stimulation. The receptors derive from a human donor in good health (CMV status not recorded). Some clones in this sample may be carry-over from other donors' samples. The CDR3 runs from the conserved cysteine through the conserved F or W. Fields, in order: J gene, CDR3 length, clone size, D gene, V gene, CDR3 DNA, CDR3 protein. The D gene is left open where the match is weak. Some rows mark clone size as missing; the rest say once, few, many or name a class of expanded clone.

J: TRBJ2-1
length: 13
size: NA
D: NA
V: TRBV6-2/TRBV6-3
DNA: TGTGCCAGCAGTGAATCGTTGAGGCATGAGCAGTTCTTC
CDR3: CASSESLRHEQFF

J: TRBJ2-3
length: 16
size: many
D: TRBD2
V: TRBV7-8
DNA: TGTGCCAGCAGCTTGGGACTAGCGGGACCCGCAGATACGCAGTATTTT
CDR3: CASSLGLAGPADTQYF

J: TRBJ1-6
length: 15
size: NA
D: NA
V: TRBV7-8
DNA: TGTGCCAGCAGCTTCCGGACAGCGGGTGTTTCACCCCTCCACTTT
CDR3: CASSFRTAGVSPLHF

J: TRBJ2-1
length: 16
size: many
D: NA
V: TRBV7-2
DNA: TGTGCCAGCAGCTTAGCATCCCAGGGAACGCACAATGAGCAGTTCTTC
CDR3: CASSLASQGTHNEQFF

J: TRBJ2-7
length: 16
size: NA
D: NA
V: TRBV28
DNA: TGTGCCAGCAGTTTATCCACAGCAGGGGCCTCCTACGAGCAGTACTTC
CDR3: CASSLSTAGASYEQYF

J: TRBJ2-5
length: 15
size: few
D: NA
V: TRBV7-9
DNA: TGTGCCAGCAGCTTAGAAACCCCTGGTAGAGAGACCCAGTACTTC
CDR3: CASSLETPGRETQYF

J: TRBJ2-3
length: 13
size: few
D: NA
V: TRBV11-3
DNA: TGTGCCAGCAGCTTAGATCTCCAGGATACGCAGTATTTT
CDR3: CASSLDLQDTQYF

J: TRBJ2-3
length: 16
size: NA
D: TRBD2
V: TRBV30
DNA: TGTGCCTGGAGTGTAAGAGGACTAGCGAGGAGAGATACGCAGTATTTT
CDR3: CAWSVRGLARRDTQYF

J: TRBJ1-6
length: 13
size: NA
D: TRBD1
V: TRBV6-6
DNA: TGTGCCAGCGTCGGGACAGTTAATTCACCCCTCCACTTT
CDR3: CASVGTVNSPLHF

J: TRBJ2-2
length: 14
size: NA
D: NA
V: TRBV11-1
DNA: TGTGCCAGCAGCCGGGACGTTAACACCGGGGAGCTGTTTTTT
CDR3: CASSRDVNTGELFF

J: TRBJ1-2
length: 11
size: few
D: NA
V: TRBV20-1
DNA: TGCAGTGCGCCAGGGACGGAAGGCTACACCTTC
CDR3: CSAPGTEGYTF